One and the same sample provided the 18 T cell receptor beta chains below, sequenced in a study of cytomegalovirus exposure and HLA in healthy donors. A multiplex PCR was run with 60 Vbeta primers and 13 Jbeta primers. Clones were sequenced by immunoSEQ multiplex PCR, and TCRdb holds only the in-frame ones, with some missing. Among 150,000 to 200,000 clones listed, more than 75% were seen once. Material for sequencing was PBMCs. These receptors originate from a woman aged 45 to 65 in good health and CMV-seropositive.

V usage is TRBV7-8 and J usage is TRBJ2-1; 12 bases fit TRBD2. The junction had 10 bases not matched to a gene; V was cut back by 1 base and J by 9 bases. This CDR3 has 17 amino acids. Germline loops: CDR1 SGHVS, CDR2 FQNEAQ. CDR3 amino acids: CASSLVGLAGGRSEQFF. The CDR3 bases are TGTGCCAGCAGCTTAGTAGGGCTAGCGGGGGGGCGTAGTGAGCAGTTCTTC. Variable domain in full (rest from reference TRBV7-8 and TRBJ2-1): GAGVSQSPRYKVAKRGQDVALRCDPISGHVSLFWYQQALGQGPEFLTYFQNEAQLDKSGLPSDRFFAERPEGSVSTLKIQRTQQEDSAVYLCASSLVGLAGGRSEQFFGPGTRLTVL.

The chain uses TRBV5-1 and TRBJ2-7, with 9 bases matching TRBD1. From germline, CDR1 is SGHRS and CDR2 YFSETQ. Germline trimming cut 6 bases from V and 5 bases from J; bases unmatched to any gene: 6. The CDR3 is 13 residues long. CDR3 DNA: TGCGCCAGCAAGTTGGACAGGGGCGACGAGCAGTACTTC. Its protein product is CASKLDRGDEQYF.

In this sample, this clone turned up a few times. The chain is built from TRBV7-2 and TRBJ2-6, with 9 bases aligning to TRBD2. This CDR3 is built from 17 residues. Trimming took 1 base from V and 4 from J; bases not matched to a gene: 5. Germline CDR1 SGHTA, CDR2 FQGNSA. DNA for the CDR3: TGTGCCAGCAGCTTAGGCGGGGGGGCCTCGGGGGCCAACGTCCTGACTTTC. Its translation: CASSLGGGASGANVLTF. The full variable domain, completed using reference TRBV7-2 and TRBJ2-6, is GAGVSQSPSNKVTEKGKDVELRCDPISGHTALYWYRQSLGQGLEFLIYFQGNSAPDKSGLPSDRFSAERTGGSVSTLTIQRTQQEDSAVYLCASSLGGGASGANVLTFGAGSRLTVL.

The V call is TRBV2, the J call TRBJ2-1; D gene uncertain. Germline V lookup: CDR1 SNHLY, CDR2 FYNNEI. Trimming removed 4 bases at V and 7 bases at J, with 11 bases between. The CDR3 runs 13 residues. The DNA of the CDR3 is TGTGCCAGCAGTGTAGCCGTTCGGAATGAGCAGTTCTTC. Its translation: CASSVAVRNEQFF.

V and J are TRBV11-2 and TRBJ2-1, with D perhaps matching TRBD2 (5 bases). Germline lookup yields CDR1 SGHAT and CDR2 FQNNGV. Between the trimmed V and J ends, which lost 1 base and 6 bases, there was a span of 7 bases. This CDR3 is built from 13 residues. The CDR3 reads CASSLGLINEQFF. CDR3 bases: TGTGCCAGCAGCTTAGGACTAATCAATGAGCAGTTCTTC.

V usage is TRBV10-3 and J usage is TRBJ1-2, with 7 bases matching TRBD1. Germline CDR1 and CDR2: ENHRY and SYGVKD. The V gene end was trimmed by 0 bases and the J gene end by 4 bases; junction bases not matched to a gene: 2. The CDR3 runs 14 residues. CDR3 DNA sequence: TGTGCCATCAGTGAGTCACAGGGGCTCTATGGCTACACCTTC. This encodes CAISESQGLYGYTF.

The V gene is TRBV5-4, the J gene TRBJ2-3; 9 bases map to TRBD2. CDR3 size: 14 residues. With V trimmed by 4 bases and J by 7 bases, 7 bases remained unmatched. Germline assignment: CDR1 SGHNT and CDR2 YYREEE (reference sequence). The CDR3 loop is CASSPGLAVHTQYF. The CDR3 DNA sequence: TGTGCCAGCAGCCCGGGACTAGCTGTACATACGCAGTATTTT.

The genes are TRBV6-5 and TRBJ1-6; tentative D call: TRBD1 (6 bases). V lost 2 bases to trimming and J lost 10 bases, with 9 bases between them. The CDR3 loop spans 13 amino acids. Germline V gene sequence: CDR1 MNHEY, CDR2 SVGAGI. In DNA, the CDR3 is TGTGCCAGCAGTTACCAACAGGGCTCACCCCTCCACTTT. Translation gives CASSYQQGSPLHF.

CDR3 sequence: CASSESGDYTEAFF. Written as DNA, the CDR3 is TGTGCCAGCAGTGAATCGGGGGATTACACTGAAGCTTTCTTT. The rearrangement links TRBV25-1 to TRBJ1-1, with D tentatively TRBD1 (5 bases). CDR1 is MGHDK, CDR2 SYGVNS, per germline. There are 14 residues in the CDR3. Trimming cost V 1 base and J 3 bases, with 9 bases left between them. The entire variable domain, with the rest obtained from reference TRBV25-1 and TRBJ1-1, is as follows: EADIYQTPRYLVIGTGKKITLECSQTMGHDKMYWYQQDPGMELHLIHYSYGVNSTEKGDLSSESTVSRIRTEHFPLTLESARPSHTSQYLCASSESGDYTEAFFGQGTRLTVV.

The genes are TRBV27 and TRBJ2-1; D is ambiguous. Trimming pared 2 bases from V and 0 bases from J, leaving 8 bases between. This CDR3 is built from 15 residues. Looked up from germline, CDR1 is MNHEY and CDR2 is SMNVEV (reference sequence). Here the CDR3 reads CASSLRAPSYNEQFF. In DNA, the CDR3 is TGTGCCAGCAGTTTAAGAGCGCCCTCCTACAATGAGCAGTTCTTC.

This rearrangement joins TRBV28 to TRBJ2-7, with TRBD2 identical over 11 bases. V dropped 4 bases and J dropped 7; count of bases not matched to a gene: 9. This CDR3 contains 15 residues. Germline CDR1 is MDHEN and CDR2 is SYDVKM. Here the CDR3 reads CASSYPGLAVGEQYF. CDR3 coding DNA: TGTGCCAGCAGTTACCCGGGACTAGCGGTCGGAGAGCAGTACTTC.

This clone was recorded a few times. This chain connects TRBV6-5 to TRBJ2-7, with 8 nucleotides matching TRBD1. There are 15 residues in the CDR3. CDR1 and CDR2 (germline): MNHEY, SVGAGI. V was clipped by 5 bases and J by 2 bases; unmatched bases: 8. CDR3 in amino acids: CASSNTGTGPYEQYF. In DNA, the CDR3 is TGTGCCAGCAGTAACACCGGGACAGGACCCTACGAGCAGTACTTC.

This clone is a singleton in its sample. The chain has TRBV7-8 and TRBJ1-6, with D uncertain. This CDR3 is built from 17 residues. The germline gives CDR1 SGHVS, CDR2 FQNEAQ. V lost 0 bases, J lost 0 bases, and 9 bases lay in between. This CDR3 reads CASSLAPLSSYNSPLHF. In DNA, the CDR3 is TGTGCCAGCAGCTTAGCCCCCCTCAGCTCCTATAATTCACCCCTCCACTTT.

A word on this clone: This sample includes further DNA sequences coding for the same CDR3. The DNA for the CDR3 is TGTGCCAGCAGCGTAGCTCCTAGCGGGGACACCGGGGAGCTGTTTTTT. Amino acids: CASSVAPSGDTGELFF. This chain joins TRBV9 and TRBJ2-2; 9 bases align to TRBD2. V lost 0 bases to trimming and J lost 3 bases; unmatched junction nucleotides: 3. This CDR3 region has 16 residues. Germline lookup yields CDR1 SGDLS and CDR2 YYNGEE.

This clone was seen only once. The V gene is TRBV29-1, the J gene TRBJ1-1; 7 bases map to TRBD1. This CDR3 has 14 residues. J was trimmed by 4 bases and V by 2 bases; bases with no gene match: 7. Germline assignment: CDR1 SQVTM and CDR2 ANQGSEA. The CDR3 loop is CSVERGTVGTEAFF. Written as DNA, the CDR3 is TGCAGCGTTGAAAGGGGGACAGTCGGCACTGAAGCTTTCTTT.

This chain joins TRBV28 and TRBJ1-5; the D is unclear. Germline V gene lookup returns CDR1 MDHEN and CDR2 SYDVKM. This CDR3 comprises 12 residues. V shed 8 bases and J shed 2 bases, with 7 bases lying between them. In nucleotides, the CDR3 is TGTGCCAGCTTGAGCGGCAATCAGCCCCAGCATTTT. It specifies CASLSGNQPQHF.

The chain is built from TRBV7-6 and TRBJ2-5; 7 positions match TRBD1. Looked up from germline, CDR1 is SGHVS and CDR2 is FNYEAQ. V gave up 1 base and J gave up 5 bases; unmatched junction bases: 4. The CDR3 is made up of 14 amino acids. The CDR3 is CASSLGQGVETQYF. CDR3 sequence (DNA): TGTGCCAGCAGCTTAGGACAGGGTGTGGAGACCCAGTACTTC.

The chain joins TRBV7-2 to TRBJ2-3; 8 bases match TRBD2. The CDR3 contains 15 residues. Germline CDR1 SGHTA, CDR2 FQGNSA. With V trimmed by 7 bases and J by 4 bases, 10 bases remained unmatched. CDR3 DNA sequence: TGTGCCAGCACCTTGGCGGGGGGAGGGGCAGATACGCAGTATTTT. Its translation is CASTLAGGGADTQYF.